The 27 T cell receptor beta chains below were found in one sample sequenced in a study of early T cells in non-severe SARS-CoV-2 infection. TCRdb re-analysed the 5' RACE reads in MiXCR, keeping a single row per CDR3 protein. The sample includes roughly 93,000 distinct CDR3 sequences, about 14% of them seen just once. Sequenced: whole blood. The receptors stem from an adult who was a healthcare worker with PCR-confirmed SARS-CoV-2 infection or an uninfected control (not recorded which).

This clonotype was counted only a few times. This chain links TRBV5-4 with TRBJ2-1; 10 positions agree with TRBD1. Germline assignment: CDR1 SGHNT and CDR2 YYREEE (reference sequence). The junction had 8 bases not matched to a gene; V was cut back by 3 bases and J by 2 bases. CDR3 length: 17 residues. The CDR3 protein is CASSSPPGTGAYNEQFF. Written as DNA, the CDR3 is TGTGCCAGCAGCTCCCCACCCGGGACAGGGGCCTACAATGAGCAGTTCTTC.

The count of this clonotype is one. The genes are TRBV7-2 and TRBJ2-7; 8 positions match TRBD2. Germline CDR1 is SGHTA and CDR2 is FQGNSA. The CDR3 has 15 residues. V trimming: 1 base; J trimming: 3 bases; junction bases outside the gene matches: 5. CDR3 sequence (DNA): TGTGCCAGCAGCTTAGGTAGCGGGGATAACTACGAGCAGTACGTC. Translated, it gives CASSLGSGDNYEQYV.

Only a few counts were recorded for this clonotype. The chain joins TRBV27 to TRBJ2-5; D is unresolved. Trimming took off 0 bases at V and 3 bases at J, with 5 bases between the two ends. Germline-derived CDR1 and CDR2 are MNHEY and SMNVEV (reference sequence). This CDR3 is built from 13 residues. CDR3: CASSLSREETQYF. DNA of the CDR3: TGTGCCAGCAGTTTATCAAGGGAAGAGACCCAGTACTTC.

This clonotype was detected only a few times. V gene TRBV29-1 combines with J gene TRBJ1-2, with 9 nucleotides matching TRBD1. The CDR3 runs to 13 residues. CDR1 is SQVTM, CDR2 ANQGSEA, per germline. Losses at the gene ends were 5 bases for V and 6 bases for J; bases not matched to a gene: 7. CDR3 sequence (DNA): TGCAGCGTTCGGGAACAGGGGGCGGATGGCTACACCTTC. It yields the protein CSVREQGADGYTF.

In its sample, this clonotype was seen many times. The rearrangement joins TRBV2 to TRBJ1-6; D gene unclear. Trimming removed 4 bases from V and 7 bases from J, with 8 bases in between. The CDR3 is made up of 13 amino acids. Per the germline V gene, CDR1 is SNHLY and CDR2 is FYNNEI. Here the CDR3 reads CASSGTENSPLHF. CDR3 bases: TGTGCCAGCAGTGGTACAGAGAATTCACCCCTCCACTTT.

The J gene is TRBJ1-1, the V gene TRBV29-1, with a weak D call TRBD1 (6 bases). Trimming took off 6 bases at V and 3 bases at J, with 11 bases between the two ends. CDR1 is SQVTM and CDR2 is ANQGSEA in the germline V gene. The CDR3 length is 12 residues. The CDR3 spells CSVDYRDTEAFF. The DNA of the CDR3 is TGCAGCGTAGACTACAGGGACACTGAAGCTTTCTTT.

This clonotype occurred a few times. The chain is built from TRBV4-1 and TRBJ1-2, with 7 bases that match TRBD1. CDR3 length: 16 amino acids. CDR1 MGHRA and CDR2 YSYEKL come from the germline V gene. With V trimmed by 0 bases and J by 4 bases, 8 bases remained unmatched. This CDR3 is CASSQDWQGVAYGYTF. As DNA, the CDR3 is TGCGCCAGCAGCCAAGATTGGCAGGGGGTGGCCTATGGCTACACCTTC.

The sample holds a few counts of this clonotype. The V call is TRBV30, the J call TRBJ2-1, with unresolved D. The V gene lost 0 bases and the J gene lost 1 base, with 7 bases spanning the gap. CDR3 size: 14 residues. Germline CDR1 GTSNPN, CDR2 SVGIG (reference sequence). CDR3 DNA sequence: TGTGCCTGGAGTGTTGGTTCTTCCTACAATGAGCAGTTCTTC. Translated: CAWSVGSSYNEQFF.

The chain couples TRBV27 to TRBJ2-3, with 9 bases aligning to TRBD1. Germline lookup yields CDR1 MNHEY and CDR2 SMNVEV (reference sequence). V lost 5 bases, J lost 1 base, and 4 bases stayed unmatched. The CDR3 totals 15 residues. CDR3 nucleotide sequence: TGTGCCAGCAGTATGGGACAGGGTGGCACAGATACGCAGTATTTT. Translation gives CASSMGQGGTDTQYF.

The table lists this clonotype with a few counts. The chain joins TRBV3-1 to TRBJ1-3; 10 bases match TRBD1. V lost 4 bases to trimming and J lost 2 bases; unmatched junction nucleotides: 8. The CDR3 is made up of 17 amino acids. Germline CDR1 is LGHDT and CDR2 is YNNKEL (reference sequence). CDR3 in amino acids: CASSLSAGTGAGNTIYF. For the CDR3, the DNA is TGTGCCAGCAGCCTGTCCGCCGGGACAGGGGCTGGAAACACCATATATTTT.

V is TRBV19 and J is TRBJ2-3; D perhaps matches TRBD2 (6 bases). The V and J ends lost 6 bases and 4 bases respectively, with 8 bases between them. This CDR3 has 12 residues. The germline V gene encodes CDR1 LNHDA and CDR2 SQIVND (reference sequence). The DNA of the CDR3 is TGTGCCAGTAGGACGGGGGCAGATACGCAGTATTTT. It specifies CASRTGADTQYF.

This clonotype was seen a few times. Here the CDR3 reads CSATKTGQELFF. CDR3 coding DNA: TGCAGTGCTACCAAGACAGGGCAGGAGCTGTTTTTT. This rearrangement joins TRBV20-1 to TRBJ2-2, with 7 bases that match TRBD1. J lost 10 bases, V lost 4 bases, and 6 bases had no gene match. Germline loops: CDR1 DFQATT, CDR2 SNEGSKA (reference sequence). There are 12 residues in the CDR3.

V and J are TRBV11-1 and TRBJ2-5; D is undetermined. Germline CDR1 SGHAT, CDR2 FQDESV (reference sequence). The V end was cut by 3 bases, the J end by 2 bases, with 10 bases between. This CDR3 comprises 14 residues. This CDR3 reads CASSFSNGQETQYF. The CDR3 bases are TGTGCCAGCAGCTTTTCTAACGGTCAAGAGACCCAGTACTTC.

This clonotype has ten or more counts. This chain joins TRBV5-1 and TRBJ2-1, with D perhaps matching TRBD2 (5 bases). V lost 5 bases to trimming and J lost 0 bases, with 9 bases between them. Germline V gene sequence: CDR1 SGHRS, CDR2 YFSETQ. This CDR3 contains 14 residues. The CDR3 nucleotides read TGCGCCAGCAGGGCCAGCGGCTCCTACAATGAGCAGTTCTTC. As protein: CASRASGSYNEQFF.

J is TRBJ1-6 and V is TRBV27; D call uncertain. The CDR3 is made up of 13 amino acids. V shed 6 bases and J shed 7 bases, with 10 bases lying between them. Germline-derived CDR1 and CDR2 are MNHEY and SMNVEV (reference sequence). CDR3 coding DNA: TGTGCCAGCAGGGGGTTGGTGAATTCACCCCTCCACTTT. This gives the protein CASRGLVNSPLHF.

The J gene is TRBJ1-1, the V gene TRBV24-1; D is undetermined. CDR1 and CDR2 from the germline V gene are KGHDR and SFDVKD. This CDR3 has 12 residues. The ends were cut back, 9 bases at V and 1 base at J, with 8 bases in the middle. CDR3 sequence reads: CATQDPNTEAFF. DNA for the CDR3: TGTGCCACCCAAGACCCGAACACTGAAGCTTTCTTT.

In this sample, this clonotype turned up many times. The rearrangement links TRBV7-3 to TRBJ2-7, with D tentatively TRBD1 (5 bases). The V and J ends lost 4 bases and 2 bases respectively, with 21 bases between them. The germline gives CDR1 SGHTA, CDR2 FQGTGA. The CDR3 extends over 17 amino acids. Here the CDR3 reads CASSSLRWGRSTYEQYV. The CDR3 bases are TGTGCCAGCAGCTCTCTTCGCTGGGGCAGATCTACCTACGAGCAGTACGTC.

This clonotype was picked up a small number of times. At one of its ends the junction is not consistent with the germline gene, which may arise from a read error. The V call is TRBV20-1, the J call TRBJ2-3; D may correspond to TRBD1 or TRBD2 (5 bases each). The CDR3 extends over 13 amino acids. The germline gives CDR1 DFQATT, CDR2 SNEGSKA (reference sequence). The CDR3 DNA follows: TGCAGCGCTAGAGGGGTGGGCACAGATACGCAGTATTTT. Translation: CSARGVGTDTQYF.

The chain employs TRBV6-5 and TRBJ1-6, with no clear D. Germline V gene lookup returns CDR1 MNHEY and CDR2 SVGAGI. Trimming pared 4 bases from V and 6 bases from J, leaving 13 bases between. The CDR3 runs 15 residues. As DNA, the CDR3 is TGTGCCAGCAGTTGCGGCAGGCACGGTAATTCACCCCTCCACTTT. Residues: CASSCGRHGNSPLHF.

This clonotype has only a few counts. The genes are TRBV6-4 and TRBJ1-1; 7 nucleotides line up with TRBD1. The germline V gene has CDR1 MRHNA and CDR2 SNTAGT. Trimming at V came to 3 bases and at J to 3 bases, leaving 4 bases not matched to a gene. The CDR3 has 14 residues. The CDR3 is CASSDSDRDTEAFF. The CDR3 DNA is TGTGCCAGCAGTGATTCCGACAGGGACACTGAAGCTTTCTTT.

A few counts support this clonotype. The chain employs TRBV12-3 or TRBV12-4 and TRBJ2-7; 9 bases fit TRBD1. CDR3 length: 16 residues. With 7 bases clipped from V and 3 bases from J, the junction kept 13 bases outside the gene matches. CDR3 region: CASTLGPGQGVYEQYV. The CDR3 region has the DNA TGTGCCAGCACCTTGGGTCCGGGACAGGGTGTCTACGAGCAGTACGTC.

This clonotype was observed a few times. This chain uses TRBV3-1 with TRBJ2-2; 8 bases agree with TRBD1. Germline CDR1 and CDR2: LGHDT and YNNKEL (reference sequence). The CDR3 is 18 amino acids. Losses at the gene ends were 1 base for V and 6 bases for J; bases not matched to a gene: 13. The CDR3 nucleotides read TGTGCCAGCAGCCAAGTTGCGGACAGGGTCTCGTGGTCCGGGGAGCTGTTTTTT. Its translation: CASSQVADRVSWSGELFF. The variable domain in full, completed from reference TRBV3-1 and TRBJ2-2, reads DTAVSQTPKYLVTQMGNDKSIKCEQNLGHDTMYWYKQDSKKFLKIMFSYNNKELIINETVPNRFSPKSPDKAHLNLHINSLELGDSAVYFCASSQVADRVSWSGELFFGEGSRLTVL.

This clonotype was picked up a small number of times. The chain employs TRBV11-2 and TRBJ2-1; D is unclear. Germline CDR1 reads SGHAT; CDR2 reads FQNNGV. This CDR3 region has 15 residues. V lost 3 bases and J lost 5, with 14 bases in between. CDR3 DNA: TGTGCCAGCAGCTTGGGGTATGGCGAAAACAATGAGCAGTTCTTC. Protein: CASSLGYGENNEQFF.

This clonotype was detected only a few times. The CDR3 spells CASSYSTEVERPPNYGYTF. The CDR3 DNA is TGTGCCAGCAGTTACTCGACCGAGGTAGAAAGACCTCCTAACTATGGCTACACCTTC. The V gene is TRBV6-6, the J gene TRBJ1-2; D unresolved. Trimming stripped 0 bases from V and 0 bases from J, with 20 bases between. The CDR3 loop spans 19 amino acids. Germline V gives CDR1 MNHNY, CDR2 SVGAGI (reference sequence).

This CDR3 reads CASSFAAGGYTGELFF. CDR3 DNA sequence: TGCGCCAGCAGCTTTGCGGCGGGGGGCTACACCGGGGAGCTGTTTTTT. The rearrangement links TRBV5-1 to TRBJ2-2, with 8 bases lining up with TRBD2. V was pared by 2 bases and J by 3 bases, with 6 bases of the junction left unmatched. The CDR3 is 16 amino acids. Germline V gene sequence: CDR1 SGHRS, CDR2 YFSETQ.

In this sample, this clonotype turned up many times. The chain uses TRBV23-1 and TRBJ2-7, with D perhaps TRBD1 (7 bases). TRBV23-1 is labeled an ORF, and its function is uncertain. V was shortened by 2 bases and J by 2 bases, with 16 bases between the two germline ends. This CDR3 has 16 amino acids. The CDR3 nucleotides are TGCGCCAGCAGTCAAAGACGACAGGGAGGACCCTACGAGCAGTACGTC. It encodes CASSQRRQGGPYEQYV.

This clonotype was recorded at least ten times. The V and J genes are TRBV11-3 and TRBJ2-1; D may be TRBD1 or TRBD2 (5 bases each). Trimming pared 1 base from V and 9 bases from J, leaving 10 bases between. CDR1 is SGHNT and CDR2 is YENEEA in the germline V gene. The CDR3 has 13 residues. CDR3 in amino acids: CASSLGSGSEQFF. CDR3 bases: TGTGCCAGCAGCTTAGGTTCAGGGAGTGAGCAGTTCTTC.